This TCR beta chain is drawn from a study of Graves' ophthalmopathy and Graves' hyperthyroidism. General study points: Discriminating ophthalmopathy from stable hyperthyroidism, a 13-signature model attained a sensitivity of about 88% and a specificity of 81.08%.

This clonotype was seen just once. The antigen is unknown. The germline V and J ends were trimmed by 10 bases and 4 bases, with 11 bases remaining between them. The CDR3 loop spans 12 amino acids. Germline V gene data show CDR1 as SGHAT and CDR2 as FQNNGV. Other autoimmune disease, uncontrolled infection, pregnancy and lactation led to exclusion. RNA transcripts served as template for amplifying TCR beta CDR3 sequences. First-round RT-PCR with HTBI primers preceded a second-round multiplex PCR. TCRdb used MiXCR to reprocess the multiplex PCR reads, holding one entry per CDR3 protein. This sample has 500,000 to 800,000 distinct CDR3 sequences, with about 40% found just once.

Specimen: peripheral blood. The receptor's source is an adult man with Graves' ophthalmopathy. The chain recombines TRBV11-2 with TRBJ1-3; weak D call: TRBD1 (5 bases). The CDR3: CATTSGGNTIYF. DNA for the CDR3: TGTGCCACAACCTCAGGGGGAAACACCATATATTTT.